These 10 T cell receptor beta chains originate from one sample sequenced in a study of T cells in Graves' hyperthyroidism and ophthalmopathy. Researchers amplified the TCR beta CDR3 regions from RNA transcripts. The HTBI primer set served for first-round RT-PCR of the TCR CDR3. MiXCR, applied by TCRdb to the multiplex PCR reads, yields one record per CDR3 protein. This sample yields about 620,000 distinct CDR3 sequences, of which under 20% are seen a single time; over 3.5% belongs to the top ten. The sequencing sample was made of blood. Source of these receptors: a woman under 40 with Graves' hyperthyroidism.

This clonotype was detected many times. This CDR3 is CASSEPSGKQETQYF. In DNA, the CDR3 is TGTGCCAGCAGTGAACCTAGCGGAAAACAAGAGACCCAGTACTTC. The chain is built from TRBV2 and TRBJ2-5; 7 bases are shared with TRBD2. CDR3 size: 15 residues. V was pared by 2 bases and J by 2 bases, with 5 bases of the junction left unmatched. Germline V lookup: CDR1 SNHLY, CDR2 FYNNEI.

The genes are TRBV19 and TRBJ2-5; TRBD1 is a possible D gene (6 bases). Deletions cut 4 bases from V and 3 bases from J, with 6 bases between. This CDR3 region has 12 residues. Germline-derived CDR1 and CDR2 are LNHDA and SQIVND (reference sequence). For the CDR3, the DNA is TGTGCCAGTAGTAGGACAGAAGAGACCCAGTACTTC. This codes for CASSRTEETQYF.

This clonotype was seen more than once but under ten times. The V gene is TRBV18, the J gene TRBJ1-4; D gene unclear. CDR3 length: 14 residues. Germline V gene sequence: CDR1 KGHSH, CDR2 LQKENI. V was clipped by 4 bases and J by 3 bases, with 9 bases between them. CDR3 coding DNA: TGTGCCAGCTCACGCGAGATATCTAATGAAAAACTGTTTTTT. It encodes CASSREISNEKLFF.

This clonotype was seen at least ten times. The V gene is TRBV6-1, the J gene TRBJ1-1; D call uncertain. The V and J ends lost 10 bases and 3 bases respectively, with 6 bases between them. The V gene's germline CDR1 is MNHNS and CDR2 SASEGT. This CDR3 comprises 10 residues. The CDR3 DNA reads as TGTGCCACCCATGACACTGAAGCTTTCTTT. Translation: CATHDTEAFF.

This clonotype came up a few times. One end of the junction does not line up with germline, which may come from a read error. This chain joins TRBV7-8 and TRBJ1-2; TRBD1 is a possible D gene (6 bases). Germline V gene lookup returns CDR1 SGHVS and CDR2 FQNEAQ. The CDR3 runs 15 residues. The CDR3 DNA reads TGTGCCAGCAGCTTAGAAGGGGGGCGTCACTATGGCTGCACCTTC. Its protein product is CASSLEGGRHYGCTF. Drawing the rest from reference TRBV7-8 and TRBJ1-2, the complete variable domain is GAGVSQSPRYKVAKRGQDVALRCDPISGHVSLFWYQQALGQGPEFLTYFQNEAQLDKSGLPSDRFFAERPEGSVSTLKIQRTQQEDSAVYLCASSLEGGRHYGCTFGSGTRLTVV.

The CDR3 protein is CASSLRVRSEQYF. CDR3 coding DNA: TGTGCCAGCAGCCTCCGGGTCCGAAGTGAGCAGTACTTC. The chain is built from TRBV7-9 and TRBJ2-1; D is undetermined. The end of the DNA is better explained by TRBJ2-7, so the J call may be wrong. Per the germline V gene, CDR1 is SEHNR and CDR2 is FQNEAQ (reference sequence). The length of the CDR3 is 13 residues.

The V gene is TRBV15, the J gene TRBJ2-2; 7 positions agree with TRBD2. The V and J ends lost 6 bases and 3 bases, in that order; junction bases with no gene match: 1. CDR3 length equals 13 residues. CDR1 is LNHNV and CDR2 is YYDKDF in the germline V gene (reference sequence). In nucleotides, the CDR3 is TGTGCCACCAGAACTAGCGACACCGGGGAGCTGTTTTTT. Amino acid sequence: CATRTSDTGELFF.

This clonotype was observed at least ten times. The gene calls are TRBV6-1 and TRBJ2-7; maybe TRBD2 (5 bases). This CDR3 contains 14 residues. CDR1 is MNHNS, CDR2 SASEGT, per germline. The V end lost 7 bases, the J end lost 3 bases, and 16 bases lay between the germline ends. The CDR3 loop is CASTRSGSDYEQYF. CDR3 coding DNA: TGTGCCAGCACCCGAAGCGGCAGCGACTACGAGCAGTACTTC.

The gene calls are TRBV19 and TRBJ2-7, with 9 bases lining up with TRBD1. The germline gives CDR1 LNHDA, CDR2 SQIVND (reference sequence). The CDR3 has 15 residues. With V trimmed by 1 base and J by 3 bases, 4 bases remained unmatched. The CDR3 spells CASSIAGTGSYEQYF. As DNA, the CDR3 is TGTGCCAGTAGTATAGCCGGGACAGGGAGCTACGAGCAGTACTTC.

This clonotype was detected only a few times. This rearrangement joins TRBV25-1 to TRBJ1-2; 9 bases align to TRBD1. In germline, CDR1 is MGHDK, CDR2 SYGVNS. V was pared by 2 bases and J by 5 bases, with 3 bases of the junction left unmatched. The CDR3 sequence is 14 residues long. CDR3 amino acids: CASSEEGQGYGYTF. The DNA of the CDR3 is TGTGCCAGCAGTGAAGAGGGACAGGGATATGGCTACACCTTC.